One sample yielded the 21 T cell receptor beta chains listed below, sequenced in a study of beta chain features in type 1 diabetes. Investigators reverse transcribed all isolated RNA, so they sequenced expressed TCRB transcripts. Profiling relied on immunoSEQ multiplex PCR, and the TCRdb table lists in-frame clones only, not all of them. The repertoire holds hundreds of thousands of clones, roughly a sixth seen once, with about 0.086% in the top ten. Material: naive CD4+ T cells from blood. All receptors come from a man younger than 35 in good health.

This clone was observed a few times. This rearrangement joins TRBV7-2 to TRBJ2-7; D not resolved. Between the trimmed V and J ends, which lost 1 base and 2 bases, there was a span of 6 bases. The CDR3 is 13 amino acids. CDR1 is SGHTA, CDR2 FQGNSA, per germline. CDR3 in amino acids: CASSLVEAYEQYF. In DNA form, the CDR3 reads TGTGCCAGCAGCTTAGTTGAGGCCTACGAGCAGTACTTC.

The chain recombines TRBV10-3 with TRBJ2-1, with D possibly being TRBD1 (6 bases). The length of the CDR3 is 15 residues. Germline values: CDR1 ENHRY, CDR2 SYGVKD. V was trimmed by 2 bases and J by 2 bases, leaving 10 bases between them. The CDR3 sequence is CAISETGPTYNEQFF. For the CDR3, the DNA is TGTGCCATCAGTGAGACAGGGCCTACCTACAATGAGCAGTTCTTC.

In DNA form, the CDR3 reads TGCGCCAGCAGCCAAGTCACGGGACTAGCCTACAATGAGCAGTTCTTC. Its translation is CASSQVTGLAYNEQFF. This chain joins TRBV4-3 and TRBJ2-1; 8 positions match TRBD2. This CDR3 has 16 amino acids. Per germline, CDR1 LGHNA and CDR2 YSLEER. V was clipped by 1 base and J by 2 bases; unmatched bases: 4.

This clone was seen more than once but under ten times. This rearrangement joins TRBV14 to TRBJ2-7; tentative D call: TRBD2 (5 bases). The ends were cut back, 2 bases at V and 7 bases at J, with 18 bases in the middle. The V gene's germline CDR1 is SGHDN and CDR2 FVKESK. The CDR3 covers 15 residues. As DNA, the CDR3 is TGTGCCAGCAGCCAAAACAGACCTCCCACGGGGGAGCAGTACTTC. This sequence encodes CASSQNRPPTGEQYF.

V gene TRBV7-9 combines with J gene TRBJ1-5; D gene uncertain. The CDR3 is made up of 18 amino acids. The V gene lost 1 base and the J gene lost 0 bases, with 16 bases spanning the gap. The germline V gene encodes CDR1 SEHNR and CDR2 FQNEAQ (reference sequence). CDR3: CASSLGFRTANSNQPQHF. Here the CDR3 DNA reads TGTGCCAGCAGCTTAGGATTCCGGACGGCAAATAGCAATCAGCCCCAGCATTTT.

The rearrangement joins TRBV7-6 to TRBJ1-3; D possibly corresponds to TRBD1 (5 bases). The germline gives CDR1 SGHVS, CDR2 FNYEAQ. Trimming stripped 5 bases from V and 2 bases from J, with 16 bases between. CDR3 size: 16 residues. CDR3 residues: CASSPKRTGAGNTIYF. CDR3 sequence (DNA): TGTGCCAGCAGCCCAAAGCGAACGGGGGCTGGAAACACCATATATTTT.

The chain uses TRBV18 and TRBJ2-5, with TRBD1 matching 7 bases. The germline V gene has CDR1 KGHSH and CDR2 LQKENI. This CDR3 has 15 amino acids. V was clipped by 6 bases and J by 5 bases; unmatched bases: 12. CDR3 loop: CASSQSERGLETQYF. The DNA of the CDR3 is TGTGCCAGCTCCCAATCAGAAAGGGGGCTTGAGACCCAGTACTTC.

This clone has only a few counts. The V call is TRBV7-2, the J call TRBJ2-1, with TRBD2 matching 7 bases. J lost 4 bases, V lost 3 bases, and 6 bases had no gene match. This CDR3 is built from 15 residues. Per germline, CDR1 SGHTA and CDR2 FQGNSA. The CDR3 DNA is TGTGCCAGCAGCTTTTCGTCTAGCGGTTACAATGAGCAGTTCTTC. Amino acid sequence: CASSFSSSGYNEQFF. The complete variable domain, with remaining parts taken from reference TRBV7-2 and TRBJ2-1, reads GAGVSQSPSNKVTEKGKDVELRCDPISGHTALYWYRQSLGQGLEFLIYFQGNSAPDKSGLPSDRFSAERTGGSVSTLTIQRTQQEDSAVYLCASSFSSSGYNEQFFGPGTRLTVL.

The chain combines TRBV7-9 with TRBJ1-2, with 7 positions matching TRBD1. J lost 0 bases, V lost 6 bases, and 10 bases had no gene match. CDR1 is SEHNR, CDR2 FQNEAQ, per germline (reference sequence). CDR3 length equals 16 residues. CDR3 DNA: TGTGCCAGCAGAATCGACAGGGCGGGGGCTAACTATGGCTACACCTTC. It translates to CASRIDRAGANYGYTF.

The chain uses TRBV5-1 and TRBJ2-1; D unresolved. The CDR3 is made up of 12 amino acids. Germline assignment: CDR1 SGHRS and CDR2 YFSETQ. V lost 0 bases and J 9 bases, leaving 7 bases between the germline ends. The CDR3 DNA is TGCGCCAGCAGCTTGGTTTTTTCTGAGCAGTTCTTC. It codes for CASSLVFSEQFF.

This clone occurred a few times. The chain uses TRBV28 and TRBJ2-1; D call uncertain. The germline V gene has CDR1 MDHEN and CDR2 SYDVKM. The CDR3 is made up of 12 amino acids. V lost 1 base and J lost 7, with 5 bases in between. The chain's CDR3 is CASSLSVNEQFF. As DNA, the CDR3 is TGTGCCAGCAGTTTATCAGTAAATGAGCAGTTCTTC.

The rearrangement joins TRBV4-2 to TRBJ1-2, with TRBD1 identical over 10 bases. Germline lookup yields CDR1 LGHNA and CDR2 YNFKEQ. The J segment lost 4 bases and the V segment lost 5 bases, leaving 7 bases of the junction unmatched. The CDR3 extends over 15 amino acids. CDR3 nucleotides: TGTGCCAGCAGCGCTCCGGGACAGGGGACCTATGGCTACACCTTC. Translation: CASSAPGQGTYGYTF.

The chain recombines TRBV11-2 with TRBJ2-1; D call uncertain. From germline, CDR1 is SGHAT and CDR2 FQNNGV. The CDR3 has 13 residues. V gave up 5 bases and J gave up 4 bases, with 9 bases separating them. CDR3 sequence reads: CASSPLSYNEQFF. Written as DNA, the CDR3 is TGTGCCAGCAGCCCCCTCTCATACAATGAGCAGTTCTTC.

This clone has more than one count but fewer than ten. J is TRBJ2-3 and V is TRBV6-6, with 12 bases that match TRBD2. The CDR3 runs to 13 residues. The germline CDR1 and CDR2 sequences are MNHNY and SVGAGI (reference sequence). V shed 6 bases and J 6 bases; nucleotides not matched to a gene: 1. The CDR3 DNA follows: TGTGCCAGCAGGGGGACTAGCGGGGATACGCAGTATTTT. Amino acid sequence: CASRGTSGDTQYF.

The CDR3 nucleotides are TGTGCCAGCAGCTTAGCCCTTCAGCCCCAGCATTTT. Protein sequence: CASSLALQPQHF. V is TRBV7-7 and J is TRBJ1-5; D gene unclear. The CDR3 spans 12 residues. With 0 bases removed from V and 6 bases from J, the gap between germline ends came to 3 bases. Germline V CDR1 and CDR2: SSHAT, FNYEAQ (reference sequence).

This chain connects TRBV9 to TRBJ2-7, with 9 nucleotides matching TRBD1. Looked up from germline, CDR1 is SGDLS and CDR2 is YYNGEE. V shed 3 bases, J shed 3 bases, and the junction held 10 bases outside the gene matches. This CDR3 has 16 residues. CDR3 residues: CASSALPGQGHYEQYF. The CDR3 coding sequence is TGTGCCAGCAGCGCCCTTCCGGGACAGGGCCACTACGAGCAGTACTTC.

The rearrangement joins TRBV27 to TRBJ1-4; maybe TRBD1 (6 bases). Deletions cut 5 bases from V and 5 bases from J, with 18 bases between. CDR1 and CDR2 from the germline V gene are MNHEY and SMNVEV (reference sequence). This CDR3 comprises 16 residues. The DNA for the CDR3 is TGTGCCAGCAGTCAAAGGCACAGGGCAGGAAATGAAAAACTGTTTTTT. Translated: CASSQRHRAGNEKLFF.

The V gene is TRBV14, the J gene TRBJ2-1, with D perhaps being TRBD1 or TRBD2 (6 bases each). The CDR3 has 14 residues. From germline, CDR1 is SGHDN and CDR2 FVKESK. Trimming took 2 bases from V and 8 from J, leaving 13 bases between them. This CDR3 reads CASSQLGGFYEQFF. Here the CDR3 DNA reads TGTGCCAGCAGCCAATTAGGGGGGTTCTATGAGCAGTTCTTC.

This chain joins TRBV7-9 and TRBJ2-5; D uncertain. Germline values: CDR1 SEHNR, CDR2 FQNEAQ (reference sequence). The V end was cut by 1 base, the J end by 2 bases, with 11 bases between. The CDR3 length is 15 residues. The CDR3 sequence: CASSLVLVHQETQYF. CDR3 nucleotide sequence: TGTGCCAGCAGCTTAGTTTTAGTTCATCAAGAGACCCAGTACTTC. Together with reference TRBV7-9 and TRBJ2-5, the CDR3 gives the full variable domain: DTGVSQNPRHKITKRGQNVTFRCDPISEHNRLYWYRQTLGQGPEFLTYFQNEAQLEKSRLLSDRFSAERPKGSFSTLEIQRTEQGDSAMYLCASSLVLVHQETQYFGPGTRLLVL.

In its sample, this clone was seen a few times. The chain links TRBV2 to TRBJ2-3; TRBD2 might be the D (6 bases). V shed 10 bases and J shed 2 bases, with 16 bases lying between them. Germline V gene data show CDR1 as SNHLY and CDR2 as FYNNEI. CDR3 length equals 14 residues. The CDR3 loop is CATRLRGLTDTQYF. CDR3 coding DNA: TGTGCCACCAGACTAAGGGGACTCACAGATACGCAGTATTTT.

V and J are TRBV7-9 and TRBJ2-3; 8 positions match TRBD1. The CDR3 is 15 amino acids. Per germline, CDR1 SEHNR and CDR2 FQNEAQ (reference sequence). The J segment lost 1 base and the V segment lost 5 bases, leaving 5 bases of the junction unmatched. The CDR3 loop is CASSPTGAGTDTQYF. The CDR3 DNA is TGTGCCAGCAGCCCGACAGGGGCGGGCACAGATACGCAGTATTTT. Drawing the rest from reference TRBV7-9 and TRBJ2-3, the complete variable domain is DTGVSQNPRHKITKRGQNVTFRCDPISEHNRLYWYRQTLGQGPEFLTYFQNEAQLEKSRLLSDRFSAERPKGSFSTLEIQRTEQGDSAMYLCASSPTGAGTDTQYFGPGTRLTVL.